Listed here are 26 T cell receptor beta chains from one sample, sequenced in a study of beta chain features in type 1 diabetes. cDNA synthesis used the whole RNA isolate, giving expressed TCRB sequences. This table comes from immunoSEQ multiplex PCR, and its TCRdb copy is limited to in-frame clones, with some not included. The table lists 330,000 or so clones, less than 15% of them singletons, with approximately 7% in the top ten. Sequencing was performed on central memory CD4+ T cells from blood. These receptors all come from a man aged 25 to 40 in good health.

This clone was counted a few times. This rearrangement joins TRBV4-3 to TRBJ2-1, with 9 nucleotides matching TRBD2. Trimming took 4 bases from V and 2 from J; bases not matched to a gene: 6. The CDR3 loop spans 16 amino acids. Germline lookup yields CDR1 LGHNA and CDR2 YSLEER. CDR3 DNA: TGCGCCAGCAGCCCCAGAAGCGGGGGGACCTACAATGAGCAGTTCTTC. Amino acids: CASSPRSGGTYNEQFF.

The chain links TRBV11-2 to TRBJ2-1; D possibly corresponds to TRBD2 (5 bases). This CDR3 has 16 amino acids. Germline lookup yields CDR1 SGHAT and CDR2 FQNNGV. V lost 4 bases and J 6 bases, leaving 19 bases between the germline ends. The CDR3 loop is CASSSQARVLGNEQFF. The CDR3 region has the DNA TGTGCCAGCAGCTCCCAGGCGCGGGTGCTCGGCAATGAGCAGTTCTTC.

This chain joins TRBV5-1 and TRBJ2-5, with TRBD1 as a possible D gene (6 bases). This CDR3 region has 14 residues. V lost 1 base and J 6 bases, leaving 13 bases between the germline ends. Germline assignment: CDR1 SGHRS and CDR2 YFSETQ. Here the CDR3 reads CASSLREWDKTQYF. Here the CDR3 DNA reads TGCGCCAGCAGCTTGAGAGAGTGGGACAAGACCCAGTACTTC.

This clone has just a few counts. V usage is TRBV6-6 and J usage is TRBJ1-1; D perhaps matches TRBD1 (5 bases). CDR1 MNHNY and CDR2 SVGAGI come from the germline V gene (reference sequence). Trimming took 2 bases from V and 6 from J, leaving 10 bases between them. This CDR3 is built from 13 residues. CDR3 protein: CASSYGGRPEAFF. The CDR3 DNA sequence: TGTGCCAGCAGTTACGGGGGACGGCCTGAAGCTTTCTTT.

J is TRBJ1-2 and V is TRBV19, with D hard to call. Trimming took off 6 bases at V and 4 bases at J, with 18 bases between the two ends. CDR3 size: 15 residues. Germline CDR1 LNHDA, CDR2 SQIVND (reference sequence). CDR3 DNA sequence: TGTGCCAGTAGCTTGCAGTCCGGGGTCGTCTATGGCTACACCTTC. Residues: CASSLQSGVVYGYTF.

This clone was observed many times. The CDR3 bases are TGTGCCAGCAGTGAAGCGAACAATCAGCCCCAGCATTTT. This gives the protein CASSEANNQPQHF. This chain joins TRBV6-1 and TRBJ1-5; D not certain. Trimming stripped 0 bases from V and 3 bases from J, with 3 bases between. Germline lookup yields CDR1 MNHNS and CDR2 SASEGT. The CDR3 contains 13 residues.

The CDR3 bases are TGTGCCAGCTCAGCGGGTTCGGGGTCACCCCTCCACTTT. Encoded protein: CASSAGSGSPLHF. The chain is built from TRBV7-2 and TRBJ1-6; D unclear. The germline V and J ends were trimmed by 8 bases and 10 bases, with 15 bases remaining between them. This CDR3 is 13 amino acids long. Germline CDR1 SGHTA, CDR2 FQGNSA. Variable domain in full (rest from reference TRBV7-2 and TRBJ1-6): GAGVSQSPSNKVTEKGKDVELRCDPISGHTALYWYRQSLGQGLEFLIYFQGNSAPDKSGLPSDRFSAERTGGSVSTLTIQRTQQEDSAVYLCASSAGSGSPLHFGNGTRLTVT.

J is TRBJ2-1 and V is TRBV11-2, with D tentatively TRBD1 or TRBD2 (5 bases each). From germline, CDR1 is SGHAT and CDR2 FQNNGV. The V end was cut by 5 bases, the J end by 10 bases, with 18 bases between. The CDR3 contains 14 residues. The CDR3 bases are TGTGCCAGCAGCCCACCACGGTCGGGGCACGAGCAGTTCTTC. Encoded protein: CASSPPRSGHEQFF.

The J gene is TRBJ2-7, the V gene TRBV9; D gene unclear. V was clipped by 1 base and J by 4 bases, with 9 bases between them. This CDR3 has 13 amino acids. The germline V gene encodes CDR1 SGDLS and CDR2 YYNGEE. The DNA for the CDR3 is TGTGCCAGCAGCGTAAACAGAGGATACGAGCAGTACTTC. Protein product: CASSVNRGYEQYF.

This clone came up a few times. This rearrangement joins TRBV7-2 to TRBJ2-3, with TRBD2 matching 10 bases. This CDR3 is built from 17 residues. Germline CDR1 SGHTA, CDR2 FQGNSA. V lost 5 bases and J lost 1; bases outside the gene matches: 9. CDR3 in DNA: TGTGCCAGCAGCCGAGGATCCGGGACTAGCGGCACAGATACGCAGTATTTT. This translates into CASSRGSGTSGTDTQYF.

This clone has only a few counts. The rearrangement links TRBV27 to TRBJ2-1, with 8 bases identical to TRBD1. V shed 10 bases, J shed 3 bases, and the junction held 8 bases outside the gene matches. The CDR3 totals 14 residues. Germline-derived CDR1 and CDR2 are MNHEY and SMNVEV (reference sequence). The CDR3 DNA sequence: TGTGCCACCTCCATGACAGGGGTCTACAATGAGCAGTTCTTC. Translation: CATSMTGVYNEQFF.

The chain carries TRBV6-6 and TRBJ2-5, with 10 positions matching TRBD1. CDR1 and CDR2 (germline): MNHNY, SVGAGI (reference sequence). Trimming removed 5 bases from V and 2 bases from J; junction bases left unmatched: 5. The CDR3 covers 15 residues. This CDR3 reads CASSTWTGGQETQYF. The CDR3 region has the DNA TGTGCCAGCAGTACTTGGACAGGGGGACAAGAGACCCAGTACTTC.

The V call is TRBV14, the J call TRBJ2-5; tentatively, D is TRBD2 (6 bases). Trimming took 4 bases from V and 0 from J, leaving 12 bases between them. The CDR3 extends over 15 amino acids. CDR1 is SGHDN and CDR2 is FVKESK in the germline V gene. The CDR3, as DNA: TGTGCCAGCAGCCCTCCTCGGGGGTACCAAGAGACCCAGTACTTC. It specifies CASSPPRGYQETQYF. Full variable domain (remainder filled in from reference TRBV14 and TRBJ2-5): EAGVTQFPSHSVIEKGQTVTLRCDPISGHDNLYWYRRVMGKEIKFLLHFVKESKQDESGMPNNRFLAERTGGTYSTLKVQPAELEDSGVYFCASSPPRGYQETQYFGPGTRLLVL.

The rearrangement uses TRBV27 and TRBJ2-5; no clear D. V was pared by 6 bases and J by 2 bases, with 13 bases between. CDR3 length equals 14 residues. Per germline, CDR1 MNHEY and CDR2 SMNVEV (reference sequence). DNA for the CDR3: TGTGCCAGCAGGCTAGGAGAGTGGCAAGAGACCCAGTACTTC. This sequence encodes CASRLGEWQETQYF.

There are many counts of this clone. This sample also contains other DNA sequences that code for the same CDR3. The rearrangement links TRBV2 to TRBJ2-7; D is unclear. CDR3 length: 11 residues. V gave up 6 bases and J gave up 2 bases, with 5 bases separating them. Per the germline V gene, CDR1 is SNHLY and CDR2 is FYNNEI. The CDR3 region has the DNA TGTGCCAGCAGCCATACCTACGAGCAGTACTTC. It is translated as CASSHTYEQYF.

The chain combines TRBV9 with TRBJ2-2, with D possibly matching TRBD1 (7 bases). V was clipped by 1 base and J by 2 bases, with 12 bases between them. Looked up from germline, CDR1 is SGDLS and CDR2 is YYNGEE. This CDR3 has 16 amino acids. CDR3 sequence: CASSVRGDSNTGELFF. The DNA of the CDR3 is TGTGCCAGCAGCGTAAGGGGGGACAGTAACACCGGGGAGCTGTTTTTT.

This clone has more than one count but fewer than ten. The V gene is TRBV9, the J gene TRBJ2-1; 7 bases are shared with TRBD1. CDR3 size: 14 residues. The V gene end was trimmed by 6 bases and the J gene end by 4 bases; junction bases not matched to a gene: 7. The V gene's germline CDR1 is SGDLS and CDR2 YYNGEE. CDR3 protein: CASTTGAAYNEQFF. In nucleotides, the CDR3 is TGTGCCAGCACCACAGGGGCCGCTTACAATGAGCAGTTCTTC.

This clone has a handful of counts. J is TRBJ2-1 and V is TRBV29-1; 9 bases align to TRBD1. The CDR3 has 12 residues. The V segment lost 7 bases and the J segment 6 bases; nucleotides outside the gene matches: 4. CDR1 and CDR2 (germline): SQVTM, ANQGSEA. The CDR3 bases are TGCAGCGCCGGACAGGGGAGCAATGAGCAGTTCTTC. Translating gives CSAGQGSNEQFF.

The CDR3 loop is CASSYSIGGAVNEQFF. CDR3 bases: TGTGCCAGCAGTTACTCGATTGGGGGCGCCGTCAATGAGCAGTTCTTC. The chain employs TRBV6-5 and TRBJ2-1, with a possible D match to TRBD1 (6 bases). CDR3 size: 16 residues. Trimming took 0 bases from V and 6 from J, leaving 15 bases between them. CDR1 is MNHEY, CDR2 SVGAGI, per germline.

This clone was seen a few times. This sequence joins TRBV9 and TRBJ1-6; weak D call: TRBD1 (5 bases). The CDR3 length is 14 residues. Germline V CDR1 and CDR2: SGDLS, YYNGEE. The V end lost 0 bases, the J end lost 7 bases, and 8 bases lay between the germline ends. The CDR3 nucleotides read TGTGCCAGCAGCGTAGTGGACATGAATTCACCCCTCCACTTT. Amino acid sequence: CASSVVDMNSPLHF.

The chain carries TRBV5-1 and TRBJ2-7, with D unclear. Trimming took 0 bases from V and 2 from J, leaving 6 bases between them. CDR1 and CDR2 (germline): SGHRS, YFSETQ. CDR3 size: 13 residues. CDR3: CASSLVGPYEQYF. For the CDR3, the DNA is TGCGCCAGCAGCTTGGTGGGCCCCTACGAGCAGTACTTC.

This clone has only a few counts. The J gene is TRBJ2-2, the V gene TRBV12-5, with TRBD2 matching 9 bases. This CDR3 region has 16 residues. CDR1 is LGHNT, CDR2 FRNRAP, per germline. Trimming cost V 4 bases and J 2 bases; bases outside gene matches: 5. CDR3 DNA: TGTGCTAGTGGTTCATTAGCGGGGGAAAACACCGGGGAGCTGTTTTTT. It specifies CASGSLAGENTGELFF.

This clone was counted a single time. The gene calls are TRBV7-2 and TRBJ2-7; 10 bases map to TRBD1. The CDR3 has 16 amino acids. Germline CDR1 and CDR2: SGHTA and FQGNSA. In nucleotides, the CDR3 is TGCGCCAGCAGTATACCGGGACAGGGGACGACCTACGAGCAGTACGTC. This translates into CASSIPGQGTTYEQYV.

This clone was detected a few times. The J gene is TRBJ2-7, the V gene TRBV9; TRBD1 is a possible D gene (5 bases). CDR3 size: 15 residues. V was cut by 4 bases and J by 2 bases, with 16 bases left in between. From germline, CDR1 is SGDLS and CDR2 YYNGEE. The CDR3 DNA sequence: TGTGCCAGCAGCTTAGATGCTCAGGGCACCTACGAGCAGTACTTC. This encodes CASSLDAQGTYEQYF.

The rearrangement uses TRBV18 and TRBJ1-5; no reliable D call. The germline V gene has CDR1 KGHSH and CDR2 LQKENI. The CDR3 is 13 amino acids. V lost 4 bases and J lost 3, with 7 bases in between. DNA of the CDR3: TGTGCCAGCTCACAGTTGAACAATCAGCCCCAGCATTTT. Its protein is CASSQLNNQPQHF. The entire variable domain, with the rest obtained from reference TRBV18 and TRBJ1-5, is as follows: NAGVMQNPRHLVRRRGQEARLRCSPMKGHSHVYWYRQLPEEGLKFMVYLQKENIIDESGMPKERFSAEFPKEGPSILRIQQVVRGDSAAYFCASSQLNNQPQHFGDGTRLSIL.

J is TRBJ2-3 and V is TRBV7-7; D unresolved. The germline V and J ends were trimmed by 4 bases and 0 bases, with 8 bases remaining between them. CDR1 and CDR2 (germline): SSHAT, FNYEAQ (reference sequence). The CDR3 length is 14 residues. The CDR3 coding sequence is TGTGCCAGCAGCTCACTAACTAGCACAGATACGCAGTATTTT. This gives the protein CASSSLTSTDTQYF.